Presented here are 23 T cell receptor beta chains from one specimen sequenced in a study of blood T cell repertoires in COVID-19. The repertoire was sequenced with immunoSEQ multiplex PCR; TCRdb's copy has only in-frame clones and lacks some. In the table there are about 140,000 clones, around nine tenths of which are singletons. The sequencing sample was made of peripheral blood. The receptor set was obtained from a human donor in a cohort sampled during active COVID-19.

In DNA, the CDR3 is TGCAGCGTTACCGGGACAGGTGGGATCGGGGATACGCAGTATTTT. Its protein product is CSVTGTGGIGDTQYF. The chain combines TRBV29-1 with TRBJ2-3, with TRBD1 identical over 8 bases. V trimming: 5 bases; J trimming: 6 bases; junction bases outside the gene matches: 13. The CDR3 is made up of 15 amino acids. The V gene's germline CDR1 is SQVTM and CDR2 ANQGSEA.

The chain has TRBV3-1 (or the pseudogene TRBV3-2) and TRBJ2-3; D is perhaps TRBD2 (6 bases). Per germline, CDR1 LGHDT and CDR2 YNNKEL (reference sequence). The CDR3 runs to 16 residues. V lost 1 base to trimming and J lost 0 bases, with 11 bases between them. The CDR3 loop is CASSQAVAVSTDTQYF. The CDR3 coding sequence is TGTGCCAGCAGCCAAGCCGTAGCGGTGAGCACAGATACGCAGTATTTT.

This rearrangement joins TRBV6-5 to TRBJ1-5, with unresolved D. The CDR3 length is 15 residues. Trimming cost V 5 bases and J 2 bases, with 13 bases left between them. The germline V gene encodes CDR1 MNHEY and CDR2 SVGAGI. The CDR3 here is CASSISRGGNQPQHF. The CDR3 coding sequence is TGTGCCAGCAGTATCTCCCGTGGAGGCAATCAGCCCCAGCATTTT.

The chain joins TRBV10-1 to TRBJ2-1, with 7 bases lining up with TRBD2. The CDR3 runs to 13 residues. Trimming cost V 4 bases and J 14 bases; bases outside gene matches: 11. Germline V gene sequence: CDR1 WNHNN, CDR2 SYGVQD (reference sequence). The CDR3 spells CASSGPSGRTKFF. CDR3 nucleotide sequence: TGCGCCAGCAGTGGACCTAGCGGTCGGACCAAGTTCTTC.

The CDR3 region is CASSMLGTATDTQYF. The CDR3 DNA is TGTGCCAGCAGTATGCTCGGGACAGCCACAGATACGCAGTATTTT. V and J are TRBV27 and TRBJ2-3, with 7 bases fitting TRBD1. The CDR3 totals 15 residues. The germline V gene encodes CDR1 MNHEY and CDR2 SMNVEV (reference sequence). V lost 5 bases and J lost 2; bases outside the gene matches: 7.

The rearrangement links TRBV7-6 to TRBJ2-1; 10 bases map to TRBD1. Germline-derived CDR1 and CDR2 are SGHVS and FNYEAQ. V was pared by 1 base and J by 4 bases, with 1 base of the junction left unmatched. The CDR3 sequence is 15 residues long. CDR3 sequence (DNA): TGTGCCAGCAGCTTAGTGGGACAGGGGTACAATGAGCAGTTCTTC. It specifies CASSLVGQGYNEQFF.

The V call is TRBV28, the J call TRBJ2-1; 10 positions agree with TRBD1. This CDR3 spans 15 amino acids. The V segment lost 2 bases and the J segment 10 bases; nucleotides outside the gene matches: 8. In germline, CDR1 is MDHEN, CDR2 SYDVKM. Here the CDR3 reads CASSLAGQGMREQFF. Here the CDR3 DNA reads TGTGCCAGCAGTTTAGCGGGACAGGGGATGCGAGAGCAGTTCTTC.

The chain carries TRBV15 and TRBJ2-3; TRBD1 matches at 9 bases. The CDR3 has 15 amino acids. The V segment lost 1 base and the J segment 3 bases; nucleotides outside the gene matches: 2. Germline V gene data show CDR1 as LNHNV and CDR2 as YYDKDF (reference sequence). The CDR3 coding sequence is TGTGCCACCAGCAGAGGGGACAGGGCGACAGATACGCAGTATTTT. Translated, it gives CATSRGDRATDTQYF.

The V call is TRBV10-2, the J call TRBJ2-5; 9 nucleotides match TRBD2. Trimming at V came to 6 bases and at J to 4 bases, leaving 12 bases not matched to a gene. This CDR3 is built from 16 residues. Germline CDR1 WSHSY, CDR2 SAAADI. The CDR3 bases are TGCGCCAGCAGCCCTAAAGCGGGGGGACGGGGAGAGACCCAGTACTTC. It yields the protein CASSPKAGGRGETQYF.

The chain recombines TRBV28 with TRBJ1-2; 9 bases fit TRBD1. J lost 8 bases, V lost 6 bases, and 7 bases had no gene match. CDR1 and CDR2 from the germline V gene are MDHEN and SYDVKM. This CDR3 is 13 amino acids long. The CDR3 reads CASSLIGTGGYTF. The CDR3 DNA sequence: TGTGCCAGCAGCCTGATTGGGACAGGGGGCTACACCTTC.

The J gene is TRBJ2-2, the V gene TRBV28; D is possibly TRBD2 (5 bases). CDR1 and CDR2 from the germline V gene are MDHEN and SYDVKM. CDR3 length: 14 amino acids. V was pared by 10 bases and J by 1 base, with 13 bases between. CDR3 sequence (DNA): TGTGCCACTAGGTCTAGCCTGAACACCGGGGAGCTGTTTTTT. Translation: CATRSSLNTGELFF.

The chain is built from TRBV3-1 (or the pseudogene TRBV3-2) and TRBJ2-2, with a possible D match to TRBD2 (5 bases). Germline V lookup: CDR1 LGHDT, CDR2 YNNKEL (reference sequence). V lost 4 bases and J 2 bases, leaving 17 bases between the germline ends. The CDR3 runs 17 residues. The CDR3 coding sequence is TGTGCCAGCAGCCCCCGAGGGAGTGGGAGAAACACCGGGGAGCTGTTTTTT. This translates into CASSPRGSGRNTGELFF.

The chain carries TRBV6-2 or TRBV6-3 and TRBJ1-1, with 7 positions matching TRBD1. The V segment lost 4 bases and the J segment 0 bases; nucleotides outside the gene matches: 17. The CDR3 loop spans 19 amino acids. Germline CDR1 reads MNHEY; CDR2 reads SVGEGT. CDR3 region: CASSFNPGTAFLLNTEAFF. CDR3 DNA: TGTGCCAGCAGTTTCAACCCGGGGACAGCTTTTTTACTGAACACTGAAGCTTTCTTT.

The chain uses TRBV5-8 and TRBJ1-5; D gene unclear. The germline V gene has CDR1 SGHTS and CDR2 YDEGEE. The CDR3 contains 13 residues. V was clipped by 5 bases and J by 9 bases, with 15 bases between them. In DNA, the CDR3 is TGTGCCAGCAGTTTAACCTCGGGTCGGCCCCAGCATTTT. Translating gives CASSLTSGRPQHF.

The rearrangement links TRBV5-1 to TRBJ2-1; D possibly corresponds to TRBD1 (5 bases). V was pared by 0 bases and J by 6 bases, with 10 bases between. The CDR3 is 14 amino acids. Germline V CDR1 and CDR2: SGHRS, YFSETQ. The CDR3 sequence: CASSLGSGINEQFF. CDR3 in DNA: TGCGCCAGCAGCTTGGGTTCAGGGATCAATGAGCAGTTCTTC. The full variable domain, with the rest looked up from reference TRBV5-1 and TRBJ2-1, is KAGVTQTPRYLIKTRGQQVTLSCSPISGHRSVSWYQQTPGQGLQFLFEYFSETQRNKGNFPGRFSGRQFSNSRSEMNVSTLELGDSALYLCASSLGSGINEQFFGPGTRLTVL.

The rearrangement joins TRBV7-8 to TRBJ1-1; the D is unclear. With 5 bases removed from V and 6 bases from J, the gap between germline ends came to 22 bases. The CDR3 contains 16 residues. Germline CDR1 is SGHVS and CDR2 is FQNEAQ. The CDR3 nucleotides are TGTGCCAGCAGCGCCCGGAACGACCCACGGCGGGCTGAAGCTTTCTTT. Translated: CASSARNDPRRAEAFF. The complete variable domain, with remaining parts taken from reference TRBV7-8 and TRBJ1-1, reads GAGVSQSPRYKVAKRGQDVALRCDPISGHVSLFWYQQALGQGPEFLTYFQNEAQLDKSGLPSDRFFAERPEGSVSTLKIQRTQQEDSAVYLCASSARNDPRRAEAFFGQGTRLTVV.

V is TRBV10-2 and J is TRBJ2-3, with TRBD1 identical over 9 bases. Germline assignment: CDR1 WSHSY and CDR2 SAAADI. This CDR3 region has 14 residues. Trimming at V came to 6 bases and at J to 5 bases, leaving 6 bases not matched to a gene. CDR3 nucleotides: TGCGCCAGCAGGGACACAGGGGGCGGAGATACGCAGTATTTT. Its translation: CASRDTGGGDTQYF.

This chain uses TRBV6-1 with TRBJ2-1, with D maybe TRBD1 (5 bases). Germline CDR1 MNHNS, CDR2 SASEGT. The CDR3 runs 15 residues. Between the trimmed V and J ends, which lost 1 base and 1 base, there was a span of 8 bases. CDR3 nucleotide sequence: TGTGCCAGCAGTGAAGTCGCAGGGTCCTACAATGAGCAGTTCTTC. This translates into CASSEVAGSYNEQFF.

The chain recombines TRBV27 with TRBJ2-7, with 7 bases lining up with TRBD1. CDR1 and CDR2 from the germline V gene are MNHEY and SMNVEV (reference sequence). The J segment lost 9 bases and the V segment lost 5 bases, leaving 13 bases of the junction unmatched. This CDR3 has 14 amino acids. CDR3 DNA: TGTGCCAGCAGTCCCCACCTGACAGGGCTCCTGCAGTACTTC. Encoded protein: CASSPHLTGLLQYF.

The chain employs TRBV11-2 and TRBJ2-4; 8 bases map to TRBD1. CDR3 length equals 12 residues. With 1 base clipped from V and 15 bases from J, the junction kept 5 bases outside the gene matches. Germline CDR1 SGHAT, CDR2 FQNNGV. CDR3 amino acids: CASSLAGGFAYF. The CDR3 bases are TGTGCCAGCAGCTTAGCAGGGGGCTTTGCGTACTTC. Combining the CDR3 with reference TRBV11-2 and TRBJ2-4 gives the whole variable domain EAGVAQSPRYKIIEKRQSVAFWCNPISGHATLYWYQQILGQGPKLLIQFQNNGVVDDSQLPKDRFSAERLKGVDSTLKIQPAKLEDSAVYLCASSLAGGFAYFGAGTRLSVL.

The chain recombines TRBV12-5 with TRBJ2-3, with no clear D. V was shortened by 1 base and J by 3 bases, with 8 bases between the two germline ends. From germline, CDR1 is LGHNT and CDR2 FRNRAP. This CDR3 has 14 amino acids. CDR3 bases: TGTGCTAGTGGTTTGGGACTTGTGACAGATACGCAGTATTTT. It is translated as CASGLGLVTDTQYF.

The chain links TRBV19 to TRBJ2-1; TRBD1 matches 7 bases. This CDR3 contains 14 residues. The germline gives CDR1 LNHDA, CDR2 SQIVND (reference sequence). Trimming removed 3 bases from V and 7 bases from J; junction bases left unmatched: 6. CDR3 sequence: CASSITGTANEQFF. In DNA form, the CDR3 reads TGTGCCAGTAGTATTACCGGGACAGCGAATGAGCAGTTCTTC.

The J gene is TRBJ1-3, the V gene TRBV28, with D perhaps TRBD1 (6 bases). With 2 bases removed from V and 0 bases from J, the gap between germline ends came to 8 bases. CDR3 length: 15 amino acids. Per germline, CDR1 MDHEN and CDR2 SYDVKM. CDR3 nucleotide sequence: TGTGCCAGCAGTTTAGGACAGTCCTCTGGAAACACCATATATTTT. It yields the protein CASSLGQSSGNTIYF.